A selection of T cell receptor beta chains follows, all from one sample in a study of T cell responses to AZD1222 COVID-19 vaccine. Method: immunoSEQ multiplex PCR; TCRdb's copy keeps in-frame clones and lacks some. The data show 180,000 or so clones, with about nine tenths seen just once and approximately 1.8% held by the top ten. The starting material was peripheral blood, obtained 28 days after the second AZD1222 dose. These receptor sequences come from an adult who received the AZD1222 COVID-19 vaccine. CDR3s include the opening cysteine and the closing phenylalanine or tryptophan. Each record gives: V gene, D gene, clone size, CDR3 protein. D genes are given only for firm matches. Clone size appears in some rows only: once, few, many, or a class for an expanded clone.

V gene: TRBV24-1
D gene: TRBD2
clone size: NA
CDR3 protein: CATTAGGLYNEQFF

V gene: TRBV7-9
D gene: TRBD2
clone size: NA
CDR3 protein: CASSLRTSGFTYEQYF

V gene: TRBV4-1
D gene: NA
clone size: NA
CDR3 protein: CASSQVRGEQYF

V gene: TRBV7-3
D gene: NA
clone size: NA
CDR3 protein: CASSSNKGLSTGELFF

V gene: TRBV27
D gene: NA
clone size: once
CDR3 protein: CASSLTGTSDSPLHF

V gene: TRBV12-3/TRBV12-4
D gene: TRBD1
clone size: NA
CDR3 protein: CASSKQGGTEAFF

V gene: TRBV7-8
D gene: NA
clone size: NA
CDR3 protein: CASSPDLGPNQPQHF

V gene: TRBV27
D gene: NA
clone size: NA
CDR3 protein: CASSSRLRSSSNQPQHF

V gene: TRBV5-8
D gene: NA
clone size: few
CDR3 protein: CASSFPLNQPQHF

V gene: TRBV21-1
D gene: NA
clone size: once
CDR3 protein: CASSMAGTGAYFHSYEQYF

V gene: TRBV7-9
D gene: NA
clone size: NA
CDR3 protein: CASSPPSLAKNIQYF

V gene: TRBV18
D gene: NA
clone size: NA
CDR3 protein: CASSPIARLNTEAFF

V gene: TRBV9
D gene: NA
clone size: NA
CDR3 protein: CASSSAGWATDTQYF

V gene: TRBV19
D gene: NA
clone size: once
CDR3 protein: CASSIEGTLSNQPQHF

V gene: TRBV12-3/TRBV12-4
D gene: NA
clone size: NA
CDR3 protein: CASSFRGDTQYF

V gene: TRBV24-1
D gene: NA
clone size: NA
CDR3 protein: CATSDLSGRGHGELFF

V gene: TRBV18
D gene: NA
clone size: NA
CDR3 protein: CASSPPGGYTDTQYF

V gene: TRBV7-9
D gene: NA
clone size: NA
CDR3 protein: CASSSYPGTQAYEQYF

V gene: TRBV14
D gene: NA
clone size: NA
CDR3 protein: CASSQIRVVTDTQYF

V gene: TRBV5-1
D gene: TRBD1
clone size: NA
CDR3 protein: CASSEDRADEQYF

V gene: TRBV6-5
D gene: NA
clone size: NA
CDR3 protein: CASRARQVGNTIYF

V gene: TRBV7-9
D gene: NA
clone size: NA
CDR3 protein: CASSLSGGGGYEQYF

V gene: TRBV5-3
D gene: NA
clone size: NA
CDR3 protein: CARSLSPGSSSGNTIYF

V gene: TRBV12-3/TRBV12-4
D gene: NA
clone size: NA
CDR3 protein: CASSLMGVDGYTF

V gene: TRBV5-1
D gene: TRBD1
clone size: NA
CDR3 protein: CASRRGQRLLNTEAFF

V gene: TRBV5-4
D gene: TRBD1
clone size: NA
CDR3 protein: CASSYGTGYYEQYF

V gene: TRBV5-1
D gene: NA
clone size: NA
CDR3 protein: CASSSDSPEAFF